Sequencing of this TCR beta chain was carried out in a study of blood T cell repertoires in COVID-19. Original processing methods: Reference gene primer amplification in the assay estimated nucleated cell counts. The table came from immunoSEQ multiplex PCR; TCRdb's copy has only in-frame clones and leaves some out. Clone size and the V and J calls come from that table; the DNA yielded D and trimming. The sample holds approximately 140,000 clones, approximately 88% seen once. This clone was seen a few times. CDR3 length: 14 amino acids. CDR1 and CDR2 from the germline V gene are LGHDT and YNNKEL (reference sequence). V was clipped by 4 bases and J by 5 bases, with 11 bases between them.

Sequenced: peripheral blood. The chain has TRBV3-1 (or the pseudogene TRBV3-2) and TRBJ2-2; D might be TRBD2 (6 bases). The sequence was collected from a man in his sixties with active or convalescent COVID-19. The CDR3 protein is CASSLSSGTGELFF. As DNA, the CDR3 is TGTGCCAGCAGCCTAAGCAGCGGGACCGGGGAGCTGTTTTTT.